This T cell receptor (beta chain) was recovered during a study of graft-versus-host responses after intestinal transplantation. On the study more broadly: Multivisceral, liver-intestinal, or isolated intestinal transplants were performed in recipients. After anti-thymocyte globulin induction, recipients took tacrolimus and steroids for around three years. Study results and limitations: The recipient marrow held GvH clones, and some of them showed up first in ileum or blood. There was an association between peak levels of circulating GvH clones and early post-transplant HvG declines.

Sequencing used immunoSEQ multiplex PCR; TCRdb keeps in-frame clones, though not all of them. The sample has about 130,000 clones, about 90% seen once; the top ten hold roughly 0.2%. The CDR3 contains 12 residues. The V end lost 5 bases, the J end lost 7 bases, and 11 bases lay between the germline ends. CDR1 and CDR2 from the germline V gene are MNHNS and SASEGT. As to this clone: The antigen remains unidentified.

The chain couples TRBV6-1 to TRBJ1-2; D gene ambiguous. This specimen consisted of unstimulated CD4+ T cells sorted from spleen or lymph node cells, obtained before intestinal transplant. This receptor was taken from a human donor who received an intestinal transplant. CDR3 protein: CASSSQRVGYTF. The CDR3 DNA reads TGTGCCAGCAGTTCCCAACGGGTTGGCTACACCTTC.